This T cell receptor (beta chain) was documented in a study of CD8+ T cells in alopecia areata. Study background: Each day, treated patients took oral tofacitinib twice, at 5 to 10 mg per dose. The tofacitinib course ran for 6 to 18 months and was followed by 6 months off drug.

Peripheral blood and lesional scalp punch biopsies were taken from alopecia areata patients. In this sample, this clone turned up a few times. What it binds is not known. Germline loops: CDR1 ENHRY, CDR2 SYGVKD. This CDR3 contains 19 residues. Unmatched junction bases numbered 13, after V lost 0 bases and J lost 2 bases. The study's findings and limits: Resident alphabeta T cells of normal skin are also sequenced in scalp samples.

Extracted from the samples, RNA was reverse transcribed into cDNA to serve as the sequencing template. Using immunoSEQ multiplex PCR, the repertoire was profiled, and TCRdb retains in-frame clones only, with some absent. The data show 140,000 to 150,000 clones, roughly three fifths seen once. This sequence was found in a human donor with alopecia areata. The input for sequencing was CD4+ T cells sorted from blood, taken at week 0. V gene TRBV10-3 combines with J gene TRBJ2-3; 8 nucleotides match TRBD2. CDR3 in amino acids: CAISESLGSGGVITDTQYF. The CDR3 nucleotides read TGTGCCATCAGTGAGTCCTTGGGGAGCGGGGGCGTCATCACAGATACGCAGTATTTT.